The 2 T cell receptor beta chains below all came from one sample that was sequenced in a study of CD8 T cells in ankylosing spondylitis. Study-level results: The study identified a TCR beta motif of under ten highly homologous variants that appeared characteristic of ankylosing spondylitis blood.

TCRdb recomputed calls from the 5' RACE reads with MiXCR, one row per CDR3 protein. The profile covers 300,000 to 400,000 distinct CDR3 sequences, with 20% to 25% appearing a single time and about 15% taken by the ten largest. These receptors' antigens are unknown. The sequencing sample was made of blood, either unsorted or a sorted T cell fraction (not recorded which). These receptors were obtained from a male donor with ankylosing spondylitis.

This clonotype was found a few times. The J gene is TRBJ2-3, the V gene TRBV28, with TRBD1 identical over 10 bases. The CDR3 length is 15 residues. After removal of 10 bases from V and 1 base from J, the junction contained 8 bases not matched to a gene. CDR1 and CDR2 (germline): MDHEN, SYDVKM. CDR3 DNA sequence: TGTGCCACTTCCTCCGGGACAGGGGGCACAGATACGCAGTATTTT. It is translated as CATSSGTGGTDTQYF.

This clonotype was detected only a few times. The rearrangement joins TRBV29-1 to TRBJ2-7; possible D gene TRBD2, 5 bases. Germline CDR1 SQVTM, CDR2 ANQGSEA. Trimming removed 3 bases from V and 2 bases from J, with 14 bases in between. The CDR3 extends over 14 amino acids. CDR3 residues: CSVEKSGMPYEQYF. The CDR3, as DNA: TGCAGCGTTGAGAAAAGCGGAATGCCCTACGAGCAGTACTTC.